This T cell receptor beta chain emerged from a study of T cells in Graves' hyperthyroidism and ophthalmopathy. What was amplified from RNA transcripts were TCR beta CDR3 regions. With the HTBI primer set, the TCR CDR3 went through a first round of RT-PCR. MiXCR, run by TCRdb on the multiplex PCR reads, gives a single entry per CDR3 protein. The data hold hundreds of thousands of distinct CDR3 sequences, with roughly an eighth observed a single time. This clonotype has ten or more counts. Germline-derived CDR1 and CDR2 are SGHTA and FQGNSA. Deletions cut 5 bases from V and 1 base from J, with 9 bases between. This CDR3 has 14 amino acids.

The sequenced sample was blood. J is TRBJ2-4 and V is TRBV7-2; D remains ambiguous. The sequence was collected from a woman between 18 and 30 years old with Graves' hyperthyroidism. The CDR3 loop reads CASSLDPAKNIQYF. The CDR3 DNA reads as TGTGCCAGCAGCCTAGATCCCGCCAAAAACATTCAGTACTTC.